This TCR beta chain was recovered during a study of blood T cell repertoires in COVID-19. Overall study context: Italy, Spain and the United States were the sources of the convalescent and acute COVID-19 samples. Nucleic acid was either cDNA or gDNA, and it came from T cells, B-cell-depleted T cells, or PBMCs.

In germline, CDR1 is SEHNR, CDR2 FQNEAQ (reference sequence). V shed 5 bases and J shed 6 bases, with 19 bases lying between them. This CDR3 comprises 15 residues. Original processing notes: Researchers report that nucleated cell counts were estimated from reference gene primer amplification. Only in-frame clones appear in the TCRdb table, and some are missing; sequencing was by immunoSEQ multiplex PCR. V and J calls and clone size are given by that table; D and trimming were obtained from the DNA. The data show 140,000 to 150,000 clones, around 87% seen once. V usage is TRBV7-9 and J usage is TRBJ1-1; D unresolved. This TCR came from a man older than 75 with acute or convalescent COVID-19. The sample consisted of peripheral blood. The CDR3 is CASSQVVQSLAEAFF. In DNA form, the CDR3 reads TGTGCCAGCAGCCAAGTGGTACAATCCCTGGCTGAAGCTTTCTTT.